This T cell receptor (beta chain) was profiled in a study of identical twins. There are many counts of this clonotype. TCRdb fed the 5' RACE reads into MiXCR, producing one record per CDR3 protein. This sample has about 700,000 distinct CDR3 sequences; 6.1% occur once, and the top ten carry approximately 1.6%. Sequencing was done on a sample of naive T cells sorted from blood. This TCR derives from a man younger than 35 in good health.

Written as DNA, the CDR3 is TGTGCCAGCAGCCAAGAGCCGGTCCTAGGCCTTGGTTCTGGGGCCAACGTCCTGACTTTC. Translating gives CASSQEPVLGLGSGANVLTF. This chain links TRBV4-2 with TRBJ2-6; no reliable D call. Trimming left V 0 bases short and J 1 base short, with 19 bases between. This CDR3 is 20 amino acids long. The germline V gene encodes CDR1 LGHNA and CDR2 YNFKEQ.